Listed here are 12 T cell receptor beta chains from one sample, sequenced in a study of T-cell reconstitution after alpha-beta-depleted transplantation in children. The TCRbeta library was prepared with unique molecular identifiers. MiXCR, run by TCRdb on the PCR reads, gives a single entry per CDR3 protein. In the table there are fewer than 550,000 distinct CDR3 sequences, under 12% of which are singletons. The input for sequencing was PBMCs, taken before TCRalphabeta/CD19-depleted stem cell transplant. The source is a child aged 2 to 10 with inherited bone marrow failure, due to receive a stem cell transplant.

This clonotype was detected ten times or more. The chain couples TRBV19 to TRBJ2-1; D is possibly TRBD1 (5 bases). Germline CDR1 LNHDA, CDR2 SQIVND (reference sequence). The V gene lost 6 bases and the J gene lost 7 bases, with 13 bases spanning the gap. The CDR3 runs to 13 residues. CDR3 bases: TGTGCCAGTAGACGTGGCAGGGTAAATGAGCAGTTCTTC. Protein: CASRRGRVNEQFF.

This clonotype was detected ten times or more. CDR3 coding DNA: TGTGCCAGCAGTTTAGTTAGCGGGAGGGCCGGTGAGCAGTTCTTC. Amino acid sequence: CASSLVSGRAGEQFF. The V gene is TRBV12-3 or TRBV12-4, the J gene TRBJ2-1; 11 bases map to TRBD2. The CDR3 consists of 15 residues. J lost 9 bases, V lost 1 base, and 5 bases had no gene match.

This clonotype was picked up many times. V is TRBV7-9 and J is TRBJ2-1; 8 bases are a match to TRBD1. V was pared by 5 bases and J by 8 bases, with 5 bases of the junction left unmatched. CDR3 size: 13 residues. Germline CDR1 SEHNR, CDR2 FQNEAQ (reference sequence). The CDR3 DNA follows: TGTGCCAGCAGCGCCGACAGGGGTCATGAGCAGTTCTTC. It encodes CASSADRGHEQFF.

This clonotype was seen more than once but under ten times. V gene TRBV19 combines with J gene TRBJ1-4, with D possibly matching TRBD1 (5 bases). Trimming removed 7 bases from V and 6 bases from J, with 12 bases in between. CDR1 LNHDA and CDR2 SQIVND come from the germline V gene (reference sequence). CDR3 length: 13 amino acids. In DNA form, the CDR3 reads TGTGCCAGTACCGGTCAGGGTTATGAAAAACTGTTTTTT. Translated: CASTGQGYEKLFF.

This clonotype was seen repeatedly, ten times or more. The rearrangement links TRBV5-1 to TRBJ2-7, with TRBD1 matching over 10 bases. Germline V lookup: CDR1 SGHRS, CDR2 YFSETQ. V trimming: 4 bases; J trimming: 4 bases; junction bases outside the gene matches: 8. The CDR3 spans 15 residues. The CDR3 coding sequence is TGCGCCAGCAGCCTCGGGACAGGGGCCCCATACGAGCAGTACTTC. This encodes CASSLGTGAPYEQYF.

This clonotype has just a few counts. This rearrangement joins TRBV5-4 to TRBJ2-7; TRBD2 might be the D (5 bases). This CDR3 comprises 15 residues. Germline V gene data show CDR1 as SGHNT and CDR2 as YYREEE (reference sequence). The V end was cut by 4 bases, the J end by 0 bases, with 14 bases between. Written as DNA, the CDR3 is TGTGCCAGCAGCGGAGGACGGGTTAGCTCCTACGAGCAGTACTTC. This translates into CASSGGRVSSYEQYF.

This clonotype was counted many times. The chain carries TRBV27 and TRBJ1-1; a weak D match, TRBD1 (6 bases). This CDR3 has 14 residues. The V end lost 7 bases, the J end lost 1 base, and 13 bases lay between the germline ends. Germline loops: CDR1 MNHEY, CDR2 SMNVEV (reference sequence). CDR3 loop: CASTKQGSNTEAFF. The CDR3 DNA reads TGTGCCAGCACCAAACAGGGATCGAACACTGAAGCTTTCTTT.

In the case of this clonotype: Relative to the germline gene, one junction end is altered; a read error may explain this. This chain joins TRBV4-3 and TRBJ2-7; D possibly corresponds to TRBD2 (5 bases). The V gene's germline CDR1 is LGHNA and CDR2 YSLEER. The CDR3 is made up of 15 amino acids. The CDR3 DNA sequence: TGCGCCAGCAGCCAAGATGGGCAGGACTCCTACGAGCACTACTTC. It translates to CASSQDGQDSYEHYF.

This clonotype was counted many times. The J gene is TRBJ2-7, the V gene TRBV12-3 or TRBV12-4; perhaps TRBD2 as D (6 bases). V was cut by 5 bases and J by 9 bases, with 17 bases left in between. The CDR3 length is 13 residues. The DNA for the CDR3 is TGTGCCAGCAGTCCTCTGCCGGGGGAAGGGCAGTACTTC. Its translation is CASSPLPGEGQYF.

This rearrangement joins TRBV5-1 to TRBJ2-2, with D perhaps being TRBD1 or TRBD2 (5 bases each). The germline V and J ends were trimmed by 1 base and 0 bases, with 10 bases remaining between them. This CDR3 comprises 16 residues. CDR1 and CDR2 from the germline V gene are SGHRS and YFSETQ. Here the CDR3 reads CASSLIRGPNTGELFF. Here the CDR3 DNA reads TGCGCCAGCAGCTTGATCCGGGGCCCGAACACCGGGGAGCTGTTTTTT.

Ten or more counts support this clonotype. The V call is TRBV11-2, the J call TRBJ2-5, with 7 bases matching TRBD1. This CDR3 has 17 amino acids. Germline CDR1 reads SGHAT; CDR2 reads FQNNGV. Trimming at V came to 0 bases and at J to 2 bases, leaving 9 bases not matched to a gene. DNA for the CDR3: TGTGCCAGCAGCTTAGACAAACTTCGACAGGGTCAAGAGACCCAGTACTTC. Its protein product is CASSLDKLRQGQETQYF.

The sample holds a few counts of this clonotype. This chain uses TRBV10-3 with TRBJ2-6; 7 bases match TRBD1. The CDR3 runs to 18 residues. Unmatched junction bases numbered 7, after V lost 2 bases and J lost 0 bases. CDR1 and CDR2 from the germline V gene are ENHRY and SYGVKD. CDR3 loop: CAISEAPTGPSGANVLTF. Here the CDR3 DNA reads TGTGCCATCAGTGAGGCTCCGACAGGGCCCTCTGGGGCCAACGTCCTGACTTTC.